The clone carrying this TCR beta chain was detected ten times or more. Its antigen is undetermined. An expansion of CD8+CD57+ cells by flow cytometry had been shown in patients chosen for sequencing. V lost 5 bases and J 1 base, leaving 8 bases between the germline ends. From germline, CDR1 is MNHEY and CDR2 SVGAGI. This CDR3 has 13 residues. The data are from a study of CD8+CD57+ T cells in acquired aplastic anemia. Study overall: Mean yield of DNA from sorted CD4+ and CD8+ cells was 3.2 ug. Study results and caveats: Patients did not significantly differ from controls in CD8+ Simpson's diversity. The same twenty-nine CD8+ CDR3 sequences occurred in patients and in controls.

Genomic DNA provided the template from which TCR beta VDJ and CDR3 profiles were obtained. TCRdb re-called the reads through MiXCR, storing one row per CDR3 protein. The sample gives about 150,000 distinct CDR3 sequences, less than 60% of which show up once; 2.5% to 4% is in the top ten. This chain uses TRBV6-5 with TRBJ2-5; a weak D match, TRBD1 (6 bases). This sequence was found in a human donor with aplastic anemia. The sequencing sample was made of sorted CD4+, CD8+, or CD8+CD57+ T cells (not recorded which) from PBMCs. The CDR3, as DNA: TGTGCCAGCAGTAGGGACATCCAAGAGACCCAGTACTTC. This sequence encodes CASSRDIQETQYF.